This T cell receptor beta chain is drawn from a study of T cells after yellow fever vaccination. Study findings and constraints: A faster peak, day 5 versus 15, was reached by the weaker secondary response. A large majority of primary-vaccination clones showed up again after the booster (roughly 95% CD4, around 90% CD8). The study noted that FACS-sorted repertoires could contain abundant clonotypes contaminating from the bulk population.

UMIs were added to TCR cDNA along with a universal primer site when it was made by 5'RACE template switching. TCRdb re-analysed the 5' RACE reads in MiXCR, keeping a single row per CDR3 protein. Counted here are 100,000 to 150,000 distinct CDR3 sequences, around 9.8% occurring once; the ten biggest clones make up 40%. Many counts were recorded for this clonotype. Its antigen is still unknown. The CDR3 loop spans 14 amino acids. Trimming cost V 2 bases and J 7 bases, with 13 bases left between them. Germline CDR1 SGHRS, CDR2 YFSETQ. The sample was CD8+ T cells sorted from PBMCs, taken on the day of the yellow fever booster vaccination. The TCR sequence derives from a man aged 18 to 29 who received the YFV17D yellow fever vaccine. This rearrangement joins TRBV5-1 to TRBJ2-1; D tentatively fits TRBD1 or TRBD2 (6 bases each). CDR3 sequence: CASSFGRGQNEQFF. The CDR3 DNA reads as TGCGCCAGCAGCTTCGGCCGGGGGCAAAATGAGCAGTTCTTC.